The source of this T cell receptor (beta chain) is a study of blood T cell repertoires in COVID-19. TCRdb keeps only in-frame clones here, not all; method: immunoSEQ multiplex PCR. Of some 200,000 clones in the sample, around 80% were seen once. Germline trimming cut 5 bases from V and 5 bases from J; bases unmatched to any gene: 12. This CDR3 comprises 16 residues. From germline, CDR1 is KGHSH and CDR2 LQKENI. Sequencing used peripheral blood. The TCR sequence derives from a man in his forties or fifties with active or convalescent COVID-19. This sequence joins TRBV18 and TRBJ2-5; 9 positions match TRBD1. CDR3 loop: CASSKLQGADMETQYF. The CDR3, as DNA: TGTGCCAGCTCAAAGCTACAGGGGGCGGATATGGAGACCCAGTACTTC.